This T cell receptor beta chain was observed in a study of human T cells and chemical hapten exposure. Across the whole study: Per-sample TCR yield variability stemmed mainly from small pooled library volume differences.

This sample's time point: pre-sensitization, week 0. Indicated treatment: therapeutic diphenylcyclopropenone sensitization with weekly scalp DPC. A note on this clonotype: Its antigen is not known.

Study conclusions and caveats: Sensitizing to DPC left TCRs with a frequency above 1 in 1000 unaltered.

Individual cDNA molecules had unique molecular identifiers attached to them by the library. Under the authors' procedure: Ranging from roughly 23,224 to 690,600, TCR counts per sample had a median value of around 94,000. TCRdb analysed the RACE reads with MiXCR anew, one entry per CDR3 protein. TCRdb assigned the V and J calls; the authors' analysis was not used. The sample has fewer than 300,000 distinct CDR3 sequences; roughly 8.9% are singletons. The CDR3 totals 14 residues. Germline CDR1 is SGHVS and CDR2 is FQNEAQ. Trimming removed 0 bases from V and 1 base from J, with 6 bases in between. The sequencing here drew on whole blood, taken in connection with sensitization to the hapten diphenylcyclopropenone (DPC). The origin of this receptor is a woman aged 40 to 55 with alopecia areata. Some clones in this sample may be carry-over from other donors' samples. The chain is built from TRBV7-8 and TRBJ1-1, with unresolved D. The CDR3 sequence: CASSLANRNTEAFF. In nucleotides, the CDR3 is TGTGCCAGCAGCTTAGCGAACAGGAACACTGAAGCTTTCTTT.